The 21 T cell receptor beta chains below were found in one sample sequenced in a study of metastatic and nonmetastatic thyroid tumors. TCRdb used MiXCR to call clones anew from the PCR reads. This sample has roughly 70,000 clones, with roughly 18% found just once. None of the patients had undergone any treatment ahead of thyroid surgery. What was sequenced was blood. The receptors come from a female donor with papillary thyroid cancer or a benign thyroid nodule (not recorded which). Some clones in this sample may be carry-over from other donors' samples.

This clone was seen repeatedly, ten times or more. The rearrangement uses TRBV5-1 and TRBJ2-7, with 7 bases fitting TRBD2. Per the germline V gene, CDR1 is SGHRS and CDR2 is YFSETQ. CDR3 length equals 16 residues. V lost 1 base and J lost 2; bases outside the gene matches: 9. For the CDR3, the DNA is TGCGCCAGCAGCTTGAGCGCGGGAGAGCGCCCCTACGAGCAGTACTTC. Residues: CASSLSAGERPYEQYF. Together with reference TRBV5-1 and TRBJ2-7, the CDR3 gives the full variable domain: KAGVTQTPRYLIKTRGQQVTLSCSPISGHRSVSWYQQTPGQGLQFLFEYFSETQRNKGNFPGRFSGRQFSNSRSEMNVSTLELGDSALYLCASSLSAGERPYEQYFGPGTRLTVT.

This clone was found a few times. A much larger clone lies a single base off, so this may be a read error. The rearrangement joins TRBV11-1 to TRBJ2-1; 11 nucleotides agree with TRBD1. This CDR3 is 16 amino acids long. Trimming took 2 bases from V and 4 from J; bases not matched to a gene: 4. Germline V gives CDR1 SGHAT, CDR2 FQDESV (reference sequence). CDR3 DNA: TGTGCCAGCAGCTTACCCGGGACAGGGGGATACAATGAGCAGTTCTTC. Protein sequence: CASSLPGTGGYNEQFF.

This sequence joins TRBV30 and TRBJ1-3, with no clear D. The CDR3 length is 13 residues. The germline V gene has CDR1 GTSNPN and CDR2 SVGIG (reference sequence). V gave up 4 bases and J gave up 4 bases, with 11 bases separating them. The CDR3 sequence: CAWTRSPGNTIYF. For the CDR3, the DNA is TGTGCCTGGACCCGCTCCCCGGGAAACACCATATATTTT. Based on the CDR3 plus reference TRBV30 and TRBJ1-3, the full variable domain is SQTIHQWPATLVQPVGSPLSLECTVEGTSNPNLYWYRQAAGRGLQLLFYSVGIGQISSEVPQNLSASRPQDRQFILSSKKLLLSDSGFYLCAWTRSPGNTIYFGEGSWLTVV.

Many counts were recorded for this clone. This chain uses TRBV9 with TRBJ2-2, with D maybe TRBD1 (6 bases). Germline V gene data show CDR1 as SGDLS and CDR2 as YYNGEE. With 3 bases removed from V and 7 bases from J, the gap between germline ends came to 13 bases. The CDR3 runs 14 residues. The chain's CDR3 is CASSAQGWGGELFF. CDR3 nucleotides: TGTGCCAGCAGCGCTCAGGGGTGGGGCGGGGAGCTGTTTTTT.

This clone turned up a few times. The V call is TRBV2, the J call TRBJ2-7; the D is unclear. V dropped 5 bases and J dropped 4 bases, with 9 bases sitting between them. Germline CDR1 is SNHLY and CDR2 is FYNNEI. The CDR3 has 12 amino acids. CDR3 loop: CASSFTLYEQYF. In DNA form, the CDR3 reads TGTGCCAGCAGTTTCACCCTATACGAGCAGTACTTC.

The chain is built from TRBV20-1 and TRBJ1-1, with TRBD1 matching over 8 bases. Germline loops: CDR1 DFQATT, CDR2 SNEGSKA (reference sequence). The CDR3 is 15 amino acids. J lost 5 bases, V lost 4 bases, and 12 bases had no gene match. CDR3 coding DNA: TGCAGTGCTATCCCCCGCGACAGGGGATTAACTGAAGCTTTCTTT. The encoded protein is CSAIPRDRGLTEAFF.

This clone was observed once. An end of the junction differs from the germline gene, which may be a read error. This CDR3 is CASSLAGTGAGDLFF. The CDR3 DNA is TGTGCTAGCAGCTTAGCGGGAACAGGTGCCGGGGATCTGTTTTTT. The chain joins TRBV7-9 to TRBJ2-2, with 8 bases matching TRBD2. The length of the CDR3 is 15 residues. Germline-derived CDR1 and CDR2 are SEHNR and FQNEAQ (reference sequence).

V and J are TRBV18 and TRBJ2-3, with TRBD2 matching 7 bases. J was trimmed by 3 bases and V by 4 bases; bases with no gene match: 1. The CDR3 runs to 13 residues. Germline loops: CDR1 KGHSH, CDR2 LQKENI. The CDR3 reads CASSQGGTDTQYF. The DNA for the CDR3 is TGTGCCAGCTCACAGGGAGGGACAGATACGCAGTATTTT.

CDR3 amino acids: CASSLDGAPGNQPQHF. CDR3 bases: TGCGCCAGCAGCTTGGATGGGGCTCCGGGCAATCAGCCCCAGCATTTT. The V and J genes are TRBV5-1 and TRBJ1-5, with a possible D match to TRBD1 (5 bases). Germline assignment: CDR1 SGHRS and CDR2 YFSETQ. The CDR3 totals 16 residues. V lost 0 bases and J 2 bases, leaving 12 bases between the germline ends.

This clone was recorded many times. The J gene is TRBJ1-3, the V gene TRBV4-1; TRBD1 aligns across 10 bases. CDR3 size: 16 residues. CDR1 is MGHRA and CDR2 is YSYEKL in the germline V gene. The V segment lost 4 bases and the J segment 3 bases; nucleotides outside the gene matches: 6. This chain's CDR3 is CASSPDRTGGGNTIYF. In DNA, the CDR3 is TGCGCCAGCAGCCCCGACCGGACAGGGGGTGGAAACACCATATATTTT.

This clone was seen at least ten times. The chain recombines TRBV24-1 with TRBJ2-7; TRBD2 matches 7 bases. CDR1 and CDR2 (germline): KGHDR, SFDVKD. This CDR3 comprises 13 residues. J gave up 5 bases and V 4 bases, and 4 bases lay outside the gene matches. The CDR3 region has the DNA TGTGCCACCAGTGACTTTACTAGCGACGAGCAGTACTTC. Protein sequence: CATSDFTSDEQYF.

This sequence joins TRBV7-2 and TRBJ2-7; D is ambiguous. V shed 5 bases and J shed 2 bases, with 16 bases lying between them. CDR1 and CDR2 from the germline V gene are SGHTA and FQGNSA. The CDR3 extends over 15 amino acids. The CDR3 DNA sequence: TGTGCCAGCAGCCCGACCAGAGGATCCGCCTACGAGCAGTACTTC. It translates to CASSPTRGSAYEQYF.

V and J are TRBV11-2 and TRBJ2-7; TRBD1 is a possible D gene (5 bases). CDR1 is SGHAT, CDR2 FQNNGV, per germline. V was clipped by 5 bases and J by 2 bases, with 7 bases between them. This CDR3 is built from 12 residues. The DNA of the CDR3 is TGTGCCAGCAGCCTGGACACCTACGAGCAGTACTTC. Residues: CASSLDTYEQYF. Together with reference TRBV11-2 and TRBJ2-7, the CDR3 gives the full variable domain: EAGVAQSPRYKIIEKRQSVAFWCNPISGHATLYWYQQILGQGPKLLIQFQNNGVVDDSQLPKDRFSAERLKGVDSTLKIQPAKLEDSAVYLCASSLDTYEQYFGPGTRLTVT.

This clone was counted many times. The V gene is TRBV2, the J gene TRBJ1-6; D uncertain. In germline, CDR1 is SNHLY, CDR2 FYNNEI. V was shortened by 3 bases and J by 2 bases, with 11 bases between the two germline ends. The CDR3 loop spans 16 amino acids. In DNA, the CDR3 is TGTGCCAGCAGTGAGGCACAGCAAACCTATAATTCACCCCTCCACTTT. Its protein product is CASSEAQQTYNSPLHF.

This clone showed up many times. The rearrangement joins TRBV6-1 to TRBJ2-3, with 7 positions matching TRBD2. The CDR3 totals 15 residues. V was pared by 2 bases and J by 2 bases, with 4 bases of the junction left unmatched. Per the germline V gene, CDR1 is MNHNS and CDR2 is SASEGT. CDR3 sequence reads: CASSELAESTDTQYF. In DNA form, the CDR3 reads TGTGCCAGCAGTGAACTAGCGGAATCCACAGATACGCAGTATTTT.

The table lists this clone with many counts. The V and J genes are TRBV5-1 and TRBJ2-1, with 7 bases aligning to TRBD1. Germline V gives CDR1 SGHRS, CDR2 YFSETQ. V gave up 4 bases and J gave up 0 bases; unmatched junction bases: 10. CDR3 length equals 17 residues. The CDR3 is CASSTLYEGASYNEQFF. The CDR3 region has the DNA TGCGCCAGCAGCACCCTTTATGAGGGGGCCTCCTACAATGAGCAGTTCTTC.

This clone was detected many times. V is TRBV19 and J is TRBJ2-5, with 11 bases aligning to TRBD1. The CDR3 has 14 amino acids. Germline V gene lookup returns CDR1 LNHDA and CDR2 SQIVND (reference sequence). Unmatched junction bases numbered 7, after V lost 9 bases and J lost 4 bases. The chain's CDR3 is CASARDRGGETQYF. DNA of the CDR3: TGTGCCAGCGCAAGGGACAGGGGGGGAGAGACCCAGTACTTC. Drawing the rest from reference TRBV19 and TRBJ2-5, the complete variable domain is DGGITQSPKYLFRKEGQNVTLSCEQNLNHDAMYWYRQDPGQGLRLIYYSQIVNDFQKGDIAEGYSVSREKKESFPLTVTSAQKNPTAFYLCASARDRGGETQYFGPGTRLLVL.

About this clone: Other nucleotide sequences in the sample specify the same CDR3. The chain is built from TRBV7-6 and TRBJ2-7; no clear D gene. The CDR3 has 15 amino acids. The V gene's germline CDR1 is SGHVS and CDR2 FNYEAQ. V dropped 0 bases and J dropped 6 bases, with 15 bases sitting between them. Here the CDR3 reads CASSLAQFPGREQYF. In DNA, the CDR3 is TGTGCCAGCAGCTTAGCTCAGTTCCCTGGGCGCGAGCAGTACTTC. The variable domain in full, completed from reference TRBV7-6 and TRBJ2-7, reads GAGVSQSPRYKVTKRGQDVALRCDPISGHVSLYWYRQALGQGPEFLTYFNYEAQQDKSGLPNDRFSAERPEGSISTLTIQRTEQRDSAMYRCASSLAQFPGREQYFGPGTRLTVT.

This clone was seen ten or more times. This chain joins TRBV11-2 and TRBJ1-1; a weak D match, TRBD1 (5 bases). Trimming took 1 base from V and 5 from J, leaving 14 bases between them. The CDR3 runs to 15 residues. Germline assignment: CDR1 SGHAT and CDR2 FQNNGV. The CDR3 DNA reads TGTGCCAGCAGCTTAGTCGCACGGGGGTGGACTGAAGCTTTCTTT. This encodes CASSLVARGWTEAFF.

The rearrangement links TRBV7-6 to TRBJ2-6, with 7 positions matching TRBD1. The CDR3 is 17 amino acids. The V and J ends lost 3 bases and 0 bases, in that order; junction bases with no gene match: 5. CDR1 SGHVS and CDR2 FNYEAQ come from the germline V gene. In DNA form, the CDR3 reads TGTGCCAGCAGCTTCGGGACAGTCCTCTCTGGGGCCAACGTCCTGACTTTC. It encodes CASSFGTVLSGANVLTF.

This clone was observed at least ten times. The rearrangement uses TRBV29-1 and TRBJ2-7, with unresolved D. Between the trimmed V and J ends, which lost 4 bases and 4 bases, there was a span of 17 bases. The CDR3 runs to 14 residues. Germline V gene sequence: CDR1 SQVTM, CDR2 ANQGSEA. CDR3 residues: CSVAWKGPMYEQYF. The DNA of the CDR3 is TGCAGCGTTGCTTGGAAGGGTCCTATGTACGAGCAGTACTTC.